The 11 T cell receptor beta chains below all came from one sample that was sequenced in a study of OX40 agonist ivuxolimab in advanced cancers. Assay: immunoSEQ multiplex PCR; the TCRdb copy retains only in-frame clones and omits some. The table includes fewer than 90,000 clones, 70% to 90% detected once. This material consisted of CD4+ or CD8+ T cells sorted from blood, taken in a trial of the OX40 agonist ivuxolimab. These receptors were taken from an adult with an advanced solid tumor such as melanoma, head and neck, liver or kidney cancer.

A remark on this clone: Other DNA sequences in this specimen translate into the identical CDR3. This chain joins TRBV5-1 and TRBJ1-1; 9 nucleotides line up with TRBD1. The CDR3 contains 16 residues. Germline trimming cut 4 bases from V and 1 base from J; bases unmatched to any gene: 8. Germline V CDR1 and CDR2: SGHRS, YFSETQ. In nucleotides, the CDR3 is TGCGCCAGCAGCACCGGAGCGGGACAGGGGAACACTGAAGCTTTCTTT. This codes for CASSTGAGQGNTEAFF.

This CDR3 is CASSSSGGGIQETQYF. The CDR3 DNA reads TGTGCCAGCAGTTCTAGCGGGGGGGGGATTCAAGAGACCCAGTACTTC. This chain uses TRBV6-5 with TRBJ2-5; 12 nucleotides line up with TRBD2. The CDR3 contains 16 residues. Unmatched junction bases numbered 5, after V lost 4 bases and J lost 2 bases. Germline V gene sequence: CDR1 MNHEY, CDR2 SVGAGI.

The chain employs TRBV28 and TRBJ1-1; 7 bases map to TRBD1. Trimming removed 2 bases from V and 1 base from J; junction bases left unmatched: 4. The CDR3 extends over 15 amino acids. The germline V gene has CDR1 MDHEN and CDR2 SYDVKM. Here the CDR3 reads CASSLIRGANTEAFF. Written as DNA, the CDR3 is TGTGCCAGCAGTTTAATCAGGGGGGCGAACACTGAAGCTTTCTTT.

The chain carries TRBV11-2 and TRBJ1-1, with D unclear. Germline CDR1 and CDR2: SGHAT and FQNNGV. The CDR3 covers 13 residues. V lost 3 bases, J lost 1 base, and 6 bases lay in between. In nucleotides, the CDR3 is TGTGCCAGCAGCTTCACGGGGAACACTGAAGCTTTCTTT. As protein: CASSFTGNTEAFF.

The chain employs TRBV18 and TRBJ1-3; no reliable D call. V was cut by 3 bases and J by 9 bases, with 24 bases left in between. Germline V gene lookup returns CDR1 KGHSH and CDR2 LQKENI. There are 17 residues in the CDR3. CDR3: CASSPSRSGRSGVTIYF. The CDR3 DNA reads as TGTGCCAGCTCACCTTCCCGGAGCGGTCGATCCGGGGTCACCATATATTTT.

The chain couples TRBV10-2 to TRBJ1-2; D is perhaps TRBD1 (6 bases). CDR1 and CDR2 (germline): WSHSY, SAAADI. The CDR3 has 17 residues. V was pared by 3 bases and J by 5 bases, with 22 bases between. The CDR3 region is CASSDPRRGALSYGYTF. Written as DNA, the CDR3 is TGCGCCAGCAGTGACCCCAGACGGGGGGCGCTTTCGTATGGCTACACCTTC.

The chain is built from TRBV27 and TRBJ2-5; no reliable D call. Trimming left V 4 bases short and J 2 bases short, with 11 bases between. The germline CDR1 and CDR2 sequences are MNHEY and SMNVEV (reference sequence). This CDR3 has 14 amino acids. CDR3 loop: CASSSSRWQETQYF. DNA of the CDR3: TGTGCCAGCAGTTCCTCCCGTTGGCAAGAGACCCAGTACTTC.

V gene TRBV29-1 combines with J gene TRBJ2-1; 8 bases are a match to TRBD2. The CDR3 is made up of 13 amino acids. The J segment lost 9 bases and the V segment lost 3 bases, leaving 7 bases of the junction unmatched. Germline CDR1 is SQVTM and CDR2 is ANQGSEA. The CDR3 region has the DNA TGCAGCGTTGATCAGCGGGGGAAGGGTGAGCAGTTCTTC. It translates to CSVDQRGKGEQFF.

This CDR3 is CATSIDRGSYNEQFF. The DNA for the CDR3 is TGTGCCACCAGCATAGACAGGGGCTCCTACAATGAGCAGTTCTTC. This chain uses TRBV15 with TRBJ2-1; TRBD1 matches 8 bases. CDR3 length: 15 residues. Per germline, CDR1 LNHNV and CDR2 YYDKDF (reference sequence). J lost 0 bases, V lost 4 bases, and 2 bases had no gene match.

The genes are TRBV4-2 and TRBJ2-5, with 11 bases identical to TRBD2. Trimming cost V 0 bases and J 4 bases; bases outside gene matches: 7. The germline gives CDR1 LGHNA, CDR2 YNFKEQ. This CDR3 region has 17 residues. The CDR3 DNA sequence: TGTGCCAGCAGCCAAGATTTAGGGACTAGCGGCGGAGAGACCCAGTACTTC. Amino acids: CASSQDLGTSGGETQYF.

This chain joins TRBV2 and TRBJ1-2; 7 bases agree with TRBD1. The CDR3 length is 13 residues. Trimming took 7 bases from V and 5 from J; bases not matched to a gene: 7. Germline lookup yields CDR1 SNHLY and CDR2 FYNNEI. CDR3 nucleotides: TGTGCCAGCAACCGACAGGGTGGTTATGGCTACACCTTC. Translation: CASNRQGGYGYTF.